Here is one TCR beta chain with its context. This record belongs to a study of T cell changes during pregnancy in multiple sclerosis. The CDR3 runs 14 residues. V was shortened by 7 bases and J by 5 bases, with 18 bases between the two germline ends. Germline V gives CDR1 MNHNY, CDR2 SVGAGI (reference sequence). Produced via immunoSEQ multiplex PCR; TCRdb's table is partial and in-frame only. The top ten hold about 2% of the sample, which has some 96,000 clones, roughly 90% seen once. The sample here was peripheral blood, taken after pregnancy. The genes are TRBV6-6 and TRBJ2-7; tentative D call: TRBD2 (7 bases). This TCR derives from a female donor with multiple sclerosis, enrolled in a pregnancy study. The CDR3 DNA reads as TGTGCCAGCAAAGGGGGATCGGCGGGAGACGAGCAGTACTTC. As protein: CASKGGSAGDEQYF.